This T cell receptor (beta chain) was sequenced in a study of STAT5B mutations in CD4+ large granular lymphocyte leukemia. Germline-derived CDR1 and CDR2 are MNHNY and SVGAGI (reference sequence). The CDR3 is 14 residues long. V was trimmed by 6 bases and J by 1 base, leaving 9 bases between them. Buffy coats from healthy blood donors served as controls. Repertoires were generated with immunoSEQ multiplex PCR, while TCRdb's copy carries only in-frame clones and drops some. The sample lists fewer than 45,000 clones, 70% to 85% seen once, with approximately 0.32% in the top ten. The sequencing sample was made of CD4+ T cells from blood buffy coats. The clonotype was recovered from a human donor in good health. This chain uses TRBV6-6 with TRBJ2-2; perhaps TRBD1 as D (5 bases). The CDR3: CASSLDRNTGELFF. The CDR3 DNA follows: TGTGCCAGCAGCCTCGACAGGAACACCGGGGAGCTGTTTTTT.